Listed here are 9 T cell receptor beta chains from one sample, sequenced in a study of blood T cell repertoires in COVID-19. The data were produced by immunoSEQ multiplex PCR, yet TCRdb's version contains in-frame clones alone and is incomplete. The sample includes approximately 110,000 clones, around three quarters of them seen just once. The sample taken for sequencing was peripheral blood. These receptors were obtained from a human donor in a cohort sampled during active or convalescent COVID-19.

The chain is built from TRBV4-3 and TRBJ1-1; TRBD1 matches at 8 bases. The J segment lost 5 bases and the V segment lost 3 bases, leaving 5 bases of the junction unmatched. The germline gives CDR1 LGHNA, CDR2 YSLEER. The CDR3 length is 14 residues. CDR3 sequence: CASSHGQGLTEAFF. The CDR3 nucleotides are TGCGCCAGCAGCCACGGACAGGGATTGACTGAAGCTTTCTTT.

This chain connects TRBV7-6 to TRBJ2-1; D is perhaps TRBD2 (6 bases). Germline V lookup: CDR1 SGHVS, CDR2 FNYEAQ. CDR3 size: 12 residues. V lost 4 bases and J lost 7, with 8 bases in between. CDR3 residues: CASSSTRNEQFF. The DNA of the CDR3 is TGTGCCAGCAGCTCGACTAGGAATGAGCAGTTCTTC.

This rearrangement joins TRBV4-3 to TRBJ2-7; maybe TRBD2 (6 bases). The CDR3 sequence is 17 residues long. Germline CDR1 and CDR2: LGHNA and YSLEER. V was shortened by 0 bases and J by 3 bases, with 18 bases between the two germline ends. This chain's CDR3 is CASSQELPAGLIYEQYF. Written as DNA, the CDR3 is TGCGCCAGCAGCCAAGAATTACCGGCGGGACTCATCTACGAGCAGTACTTC.

This clone has just a few counts. The genes are TRBV27 and TRBJ2-1; tentatively, D is TRBD1 (6 bases). Germline-derived CDR1 and CDR2 are MNHEY and SMNVEV (reference sequence). V was shortened by 6 bases and J by 2 bases, with 11 bases between the two germline ends. CDR3 length equals 14 residues. The CDR3 region has the DNA TGTGCCAGCAGAATGACAGGCCCCTACAATGAGCAGTTCTTC. Translating it yields CASRMTGPYNEQFF.

This clone has a handful of counts. This chain uses TRBV13 with TRBJ2-1; no clear D gene. V was clipped by 3 bases and J by 3 bases, with 6 bases between them. This CDR3 has 13 amino acids. Germline CDR1 is PRHDT and CDR2 is FYEKMQ (reference sequence). CDR3 sequence: CASSFVVYNEQFF. The DNA of the CDR3 is TGTGCCAGCAGCTTTGTCGTCTACAATGAGCAGTTCTTC.

The chain uses TRBV6-6 and TRBJ1-1, with D perhaps matching TRBD1 (5 bases). There are 13 residues in the CDR3. V was shortened by 6 bases and J by 4 bases, with 12 bases between the two germline ends. The germline V gene has CDR1 MNHNY and CDR2 SVGAGI (reference sequence). The CDR3 spells CASRQSGGTEAFF. DNA of the CDR3: TGTGCCAGCAGACAGTCCGGGGGCACTGAAGCTTTCTTT.

This clone was seen once. The chain recombines TRBV6-6 with TRBJ1-2, with no clear D. This CDR3 contains 13 residues. The germline V gene encodes CDR1 MNHNY and CDR2 SVGAGI (reference sequence). The ends were cut back, 6 bases at V and 1 base at J, with 9 bases in the middle. CDR3 sequence: CASRDGVNYGYTF. CDR3 bases: TGTGCCAGCAGAGACGGGGTTAACTATGGCTACACCTTC.

In DNA form, the CDR3 reads TGTGCCAGCACCCCGGGGAGAGGCCGACTAACCTACGAGCAGTACTTC. Amino acids: CASTPGRGRLTYEQYF. V usage is TRBV11-2 and J usage is TRBJ2-7; tentatively, D is TRBD2 (5 bases). V gave up 7 bases and J gave up 2 bases, with 21 bases separating them. From germline, CDR1 is SGHAT and CDR2 FQNNGV. This CDR3 is built from 16 residues.

The V call is TRBV29-1, the J call TRBJ2-4; D might be TRBD2 (6 bases). Looked up from germline, CDR1 is SQVTM and CDR2 is ANQGSEA. V was pared by 4 bases and J by 5 bases, with 9 bases between. The CDR3 consists of 12 residues. The DNA for the CDR3 is TGCAGCGTTGTATTAGCGGAAAACATTCAGTACTTC. Protein product: CSVVLAENIQYF.